This is a list of T cell receptor beta chains from one sample in a study of blood T cell repertoires in COVID-19. Profiling relied on immunoSEQ multiplex PCR, and the TCRdb table lists in-frame clones only, not all of them. This repertoire shows around 440,000 clones, roughly 88% found once; its top ten account for roughly 12%. Sequencing was carried out using peripheral blood. The source of these receptors is a woman in her fifties or sixties with COVID-19, enrolled during active disease. Both conserved end residues are part of each CDR3. The order of the fields is J gene, D gene, CDR3 length, V gene, clone size, CDR3 DNA, CDR3 protein. D genes are given only for firm matches. Expanded clones are given a class, and other clones once, few, many or no size at all.

j_gene: TRBJ2-2; d_gene: .; len: 15; v_gene: TRBV5-1; abundance: .; CDR3nt: TGCGCCAGCAGCTTGGAATGGGGAGGCACCGGGGAGCTGTTTTTT; CDR3aa: CASSLEWGGTGELFF
j_gene: TRBJ1-5; d_gene: .; len: 14; v_gene: TRBV5-1; abundance: .; CDR3nt: TGCGCCAGCAGCCCCCAGATGGGAGGCCAGCCCCAGCATTTT; CDR3aa: CASSPQMGGQPQHF
j_gene: TRBJ1-1; d_gene: .; len: 11; v_gene: TRBV5-1; abundance: .; CDR3nt: TGCGCCAGCAGCTTTGGGGGGGAAGCTTTCTTT; CDR3aa: CASSFGGEAFF
j_gene: TRBJ1-5; d_gene: .; len: 15; v_gene: TRBV27; abundance: .; CDR3nt: TGTGCCAGCAGTTTGGCAGGGATGAGCAATCAGCCCCAGCATTTT; CDR3aa: CASSLAGMSNQPQHF
j_gene: TRBJ2-3; d_gene: TRBD2; len: 15; v_gene: TRBV9; abundance: .; CDR3nt: TGTGCCAGCAGCGTAGAGCGGGGGGATTCAGATACGCAGTATTTT; CDR3aa: CASSVERGDSDTQYF
j_gene: TRBJ1-2; d_gene: .; len: 13; v_gene: TRBV5-1; abundance: .; CDR3nt: TGCGCCAGCAGTTTTCCGGGCGGGGATGGCTACACCTTC; CDR3aa: CASSFPGGDGYTF
j_gene: TRBJ2-1; d_gene: .; len: 14; v_gene: TRBV5-6; abundance: .; CDR3nt: TGTGCCAGCAGCTTAGGGGTTAGATCAGGTGAGCAGTTCTTC; CDR3aa: CASSLGVRSGEQFF
j_gene: TRBJ2-3; d_gene: TRBD1; len: 11; v_gene: TRBV29-1; abundance: .; CDR3nt: TGCAGCGTGGGGACAGCGGATACGCAGTATTTT; CDR3aa: CSVGTADTQYF
j_gene: TRBJ2-3; d_gene: .; len: 16; v_gene: TRBV5-1; abundance: .; CDR3nt: TGCGCCAGCAGCCGGGAAGCAGCCTCGAGCACAGATACGCAGTATTTT; CDR3aa: CASSREAASSTDTQYF
j_gene: TRBJ2-1; d_gene: .; len: 13; v_gene: TRBV5-1; abundance: .; CDR3nt: TGCGCCAGCAGCTTTCCAGGGTCCAATGAGCAGTTCTTC; CDR3aa: CASSFPGSNEQFF
j_gene: TRBJ2-3; d_gene: .; len: 14; v_gene: TRBV7-2; abundance: .; CDR3nt: TGTGCCAGCAGCTTAGTTAGCGAGGGAGATACGCAGTATTTT; CDR3aa: CASSLVSEGDTQYF
j_gene: TRBJ2-7; d_gene: TRBD1; len: 14; v_gene: TRBV4-1; abundance: .; CDR3nt: TGCGCCAGCAGCCCCGGACAGGCCTCCTACGAGCAGTACTTC; CDR3aa: CASSPGQASYEQYF
j_gene: TRBJ2-7; d_gene: TRBD1; len: 14; v_gene: TRBV19; abundance: .; CDR3nt: TGTGCCAGTAGTAGGGACAGGGCGGCCTACGAGCAGTACTTC; CDR3aa: CASSRDRAAYEQYF
j_gene: TRBJ2-1; d_gene: .; len: 13; v_gene: TRBV25-1; abundance: .; CDR3nt: TGTGCCAGCAGAGCACAGGGCTACAATGAGCAGTTCTTC; CDR3aa: CASRAQGYNEQFF
j_gene: TRBJ2-7; d_gene: .; len: 14; v_gene: TRBV3-1/TRBV3-2; abundance: .; CDR3nt: TGTGCCAGCAGCCAGGGACAAGGAACCTACGAGCAGTACTTC; CDR3aa: CASSQGQGTYEQYF
j_gene: TRBJ1-5; d_gene: .; len: 13; v_gene: TRBV19; abundance: .; CDR3nt: TGTGCCAGTAGTACCCGCCCGGGGCAGCCCCAGCATTTT; CDR3aa: CASSTRPGQPQHF
j_gene: TRBJ2-2; d_gene: TRBD1; len: 17; v_gene: TRBV27; abundance: .; CDR3nt: TGTGCCAGCAGTTTATCGTTGAGGGGGCGCCCCCCCGGGGAGCTGTTTTTT; CDR3aa: CASSLSLRGRPPGELFF
j_gene: TRBJ2-7; d_gene: .; len: 12; v_gene: TRBV18; abundance: .; CDR3nt: TGTGCCAGCTCTCTAGCCGGAGGGGAGCAGTACTTC; CDR3aa: CASSLAGGEQYF
j_gene: TRBJ1-2; d_gene: .; len: 13; v_gene: TRBV3-1/TRBV3-2; abundance: .; CDR3nt: TGTGCCAGCAGCCAGACACAGGTTTATGGCTACACCTTC; CDR3aa: CASSQTQVYGYTF
j_gene: TRBJ2-3; d_gene: TRBD2; len: 14; v_gene: TRBV3-1/TRBV3-2; abundance: .; CDR3nt: TGTGCCAGCAGCCAAGAAGATCGGGAGGGGGCGCAGTATTTT; CDR3aa: CASSQEDREGAQYF
j_gene: TRBJ2-2; d_gene: .; len: 14; v_gene: TRBV7-3; abundance: .; CDR3nt: TGTGCCAGCAGCTTTGGAGGGGCCACCGGGGAGCTGTTTTTT; CDR3aa: CASSFGGATGELFF
j_gene: TRBJ2-5; d_gene: .; len: 16; v_gene: TRBV4-2; abundance: .; CDR3nt: TGTGCCAGCAGCCAAGCATTTTCGGGGATCCAAGAGACCCAGTACTTC; CDR3aa: CASSQAFSGIQETQYF
j_gene: TRBJ1-2; d_gene: TRBD1; len: 15; v_gene: TRBV4-2; abundance: .; CDR3nt: TGTGCCAGCAGCCAACCTGGACAGGCTACTATGGGCTACACCTTC; CDR3aa: CASSQPGQATMGYTF
j_gene: TRBJ2-1; d_gene: .; len: 13; v_gene: TRBV5-1; abundance: .; CDR3nt: TGCGCCAGCAGCTTGGTAGGGGGCAATGAGCAGTTCTTC; CDR3aa: CASSLVGGNEQFF
j_gene: TRBJ1-5; d_gene: TRBD1; len: 16; v_gene: TRBV2; abundance: .; CDR3nt: TGTGCCAGCAGCGCTCTTAGGGGGCACGGCAATCAGCCCCAGCATTTT; CDR3aa: CASSALRGHGNQPQHF
j_gene: TRBJ2-7; d_gene: .; len: 11; v_gene: TRBV20-1; abundance: .; CDR3nt: TGCAGTGCTTCTCAGGGGTACGAGCAGTACTTC; CDR3aa: CSASQGYEQYF
j_gene: TRBJ2-7; d_gene: TRBD2; len: 12; v_gene: TRBV12-3/TRBV12-4; abundance: .; CDR3nt: TGTGCCAGCAGCAAGACTAGCCACGAGCAGTACTTC; CDR3aa: CASSKTSHEQYF
j_gene: TRBJ2-7; d_gene: TRBD1; len: 14; v_gene: TRBV5-4; abundance: .; CDR3nt: TGTGCCAGCAGCTTGGGACAGGGGGCGCGCGAGCAGTACTTC; CDR3aa: CASSLGQGAREQYF
j_gene: TRBJ1-1; d_gene: TRBD1; len: 18; v_gene: TRBV10-3; abundance: .; CDR3nt: TGTGCCATCAGTGAGTCGATCGGACAGGGGCTAAAAAGGTTTGAAGCTTTCTTT; CDR3aa: CAISESIGQGLKRFEAFF
j_gene: TRBJ1-1; d_gene: .; len: 13; v_gene: TRBV5-1; abundance: .; CDR3nt: TGCGCCAGCAGCTTCCTACAGGGATCAGTGGCTTTCTTT; CDR3aa: CASSFLQGSVAFF
j_gene: TRBJ2-7; d_gene: .; len: 15; v_gene: TRBV7-9; abundance: .; CDR3nt: TGTGCCAGCAGCTCCTCGGGAGTCAAGGCCTACGAGCAGTACTTC; CDR3aa: CASSSSGVKAYEQYF
j_gene: TRBJ1-2; d_gene: TRBD1; len: 13; v_gene: TRBV27; abundance: .; CDR3nt: TGTGCCAGCAGTTTTGCAGGACAGGAGGGGAACACCTTC; CDR3aa: CASSFAGQEGNTF
j_gene: TRBJ1-6; d_gene: TRBD1; len: 20; v_gene: TRBV19; abundance: few; CDR3nt: TGTGCCAGTAGGCCCTCCCGAGGCGGGGACAGCAGCTCCTATAATTCACCCCTCCACTTT; CDR3aa: CASRPSRGGDSSSYNSPLHF
j_gene: TRBJ2-7; d_gene: .; len: 14; v_gene: TRBV5-4; abundance: .; CDR3nt: TGTGCCAGCAGCTCTCAGGTCCGCTCCTACGAGCAGTACTTC; CDR3aa: CASSSQVRSYEQYF
j_gene: TRBJ1-1; d_gene: .; len: 13; v_gene: TRBV10-3; abundance: .; CDR3nt: TGTGCCATCAGTGAGTCTGGACAGAATGAAGCTTTCTTT; CDR3aa: CAISESGQNEAFF